The table lists the clone carrying this T cell receptor beta chain with a few counts. This specimen comes from a study of T-cell memory formation after mild COVID-19. TCRdb ran MiXCR on the 5' RACE reads and lists one entry per CDR3 protein. Here the sample spans roughly 280,000 distinct CDR3 sequences, around 15% being singletons. The source material was PBMCs or a T cell subset sorted from them (not recorded which). This TCR was sampled from a man between 18 and 29 years old who had mild COVID-19 (a few samples of this study predate the infection). Cell type and time point are not known.

The CDR3 here is CASREGVSRVGETQYF. The CDR3 DNA sequence: TGTGCCAGCAGGGAAGGAGTCTCGAGGGTAGGGGAGACCCAGTACTTC. The chain carries TRBV25-1 and TRBJ2-5, with D perhaps matching TRBD2 (5 bases). Germline CDR1 reads MGHDK; CDR2 reads SYGVNS. CDR3 length equals 16 residues. Deletions cut 6 bases from V and 5 bases from J, with 22 bases between.